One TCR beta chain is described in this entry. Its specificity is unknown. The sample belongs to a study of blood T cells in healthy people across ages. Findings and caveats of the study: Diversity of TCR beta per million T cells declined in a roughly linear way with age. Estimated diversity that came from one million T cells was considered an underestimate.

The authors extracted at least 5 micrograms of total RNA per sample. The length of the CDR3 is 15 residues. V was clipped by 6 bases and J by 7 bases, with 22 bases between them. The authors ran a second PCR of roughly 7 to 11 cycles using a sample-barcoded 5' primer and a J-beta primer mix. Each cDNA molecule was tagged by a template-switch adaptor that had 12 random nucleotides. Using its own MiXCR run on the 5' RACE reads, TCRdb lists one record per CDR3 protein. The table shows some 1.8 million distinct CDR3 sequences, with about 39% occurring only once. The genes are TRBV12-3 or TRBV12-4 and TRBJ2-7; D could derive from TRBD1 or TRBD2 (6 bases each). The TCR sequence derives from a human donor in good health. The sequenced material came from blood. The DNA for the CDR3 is TGTGCCAGCAGCTCAATTGACAGGACTACGGGTGAGCAGTACTTC. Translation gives CASSSIDRTTGEQYF.